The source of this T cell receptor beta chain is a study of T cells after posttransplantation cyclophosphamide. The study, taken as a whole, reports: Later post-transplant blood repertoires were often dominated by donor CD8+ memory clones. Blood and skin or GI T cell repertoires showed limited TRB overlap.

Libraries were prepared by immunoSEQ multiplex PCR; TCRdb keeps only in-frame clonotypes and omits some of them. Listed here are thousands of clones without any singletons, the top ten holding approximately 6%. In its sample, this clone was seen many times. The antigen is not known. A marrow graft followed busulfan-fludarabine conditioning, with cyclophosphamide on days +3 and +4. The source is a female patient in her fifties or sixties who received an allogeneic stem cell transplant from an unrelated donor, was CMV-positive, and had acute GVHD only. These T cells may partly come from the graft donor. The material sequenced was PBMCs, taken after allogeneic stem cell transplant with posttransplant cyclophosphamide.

In DNA, the CDR3 is TGTGCCAGCAGTGAATTCGCAGGGGGCACCATTTACGAGCAGTACTTC. Its protein product is CASSEFAGGTIYEQYF. The chain joins TRBV6-1 to TRBJ2-7; 8 bases line up with TRBD1. The junction had 10 bases not matched to a gene; V was cut back by 2 bases and J by 4 bases. Germline CDR1 and CDR2: MNHNS and SASEGT. The CDR3 is 16 residues long.